This entry features one T cell receptor (beta chain) sequence. The sample belongs to a study of T-cell reconstitution after alpha-beta-depleted transplantation in children. TCRbeta library preparation incorporated unique molecular identifiers. TCRdb fed the PCR reads into MiXCR, producing one record per CDR3 protein. Of over 550,000 distinct CDR3 sequences listed, over 9.5% are singletons. Trimming shortened V by 0 bases and J by 6 bases, and 10 bases separated the two germline ends. CDR3 length: 14 amino acids. CDR1 is SGHRS and CDR2 is YFSETQ in the germline V gene. The source was PBMCs from the stem cell graft donor, collected from the stem cell graft. The chain has TRBV5-1 and TRBJ1-5; D is ambiguous. The TCR sequence derives from a human donor who donated a stem cell graft to a child with acute myeloid leukemia. The CDR3 region has the DNA TGCGCCAGCAGCTTGGCCGGAGTTGGTCAGCCCCAGCATTTT. The encoded protein is CASSLAGVGQPQHF.